Sequencing of this TCR beta chain was carried out in a study of radiotherapy plus CTLA-4 blockade in lung cancer. Germline assignment: CDR1 KGHSH and CDR2 LQKENI. The junction had 3 bases not matched to a gene; V was cut back by 1 base and J by 5 bases. This CDR3 is built from 16 residues. TCRdb's table, derived via immunoSEQ multiplex PCR, lists solely in-frame clones and lacks some. The table lists around 55,000 clones, 70% to 85% of them singletons. The rearrangement uses TRBV18 and TRBJ2-2, with 11 bases aligning to TRBD2. The specimen comprised peripheral blood, sampled from a patient treated with radiotherapy plus ipilimumab. This clonotype was sampled from a human donor with non-small cell lung cancer whose response to radiotherapy plus ipilimumab could not be evaluated. The CDR3 spells CASSPQLAGDTGELFF. CDR3 in DNA: TGTGCCAGCTCACCACAACTAGCGGGAGATACCGGGGAGCTGTTTTTT. Drawing the rest from reference TRBV18 and TRBJ2-2, the complete variable domain is NAGVMQNPRHLVRRRGQEARLRCSPMKGHSHVYWYRQLPEEGLKFMVYLQKENIIDESGMPKERFSAEFPKEGPSILRIQQVVRGDSAAYFCASSPQLAGDTGELFFGEGSRLTVL.